This record concerns one TCR beta chain sequence. The antigen is undetermined. The data are from a study of cytomegalovirus exposure and HLA in healthy donors. Findings and limits, study-wide: By a later analysis, the bulk of CMV-associated TCR beta chains appeared HLA-restricted. Sequencing likely produced, as an artifact, a cluster of highly shared sequence variants. TCR beta chain V- and J-gene trimming was linked, in a later analysis, to a missense variant in DCLRE1C.

PCR amplification relied on 60 Vbeta primers (plus 13 Jbeta primers). The data were produced by immunoSEQ multiplex PCR, yet TCRdb's version contains in-frame clones alone and is incomplete. The sample has 200,000 to 250,000 clones; about 72% are singletons. There are 12 residues in the CDR3. The V gene's germline CDR1 is MNHEY and CDR2 SVGAGI. Trimming left V 4 bases short and J 6 bases short, with 6 bases between. This rearrangement joins TRBV6-5 to TRBJ2-2; D call uncertain. This TCR derives from a male donor in good health and CMV-seronegative. Sequencing was done on a sample of PBMCs. CDR3 loop: CASSFGAGELFF. The CDR3 region has the DNA TGTGCCAGCAGTTTCGGAGCCGGGGAGCTGTTTTTT.